The 17 T cell receptor beta chains below were found in one sample sequenced in a study of shared clonotypes between healthy human individuals. Sequenced by immunoSEQ multiplex PCR; TCRdb stores in-frame clones only, minus some. The sample includes some 1.5 million clones, 98% seen only once; the top ten take 0.45%. Sequenced sample: naive CD4+ T cells sorted from blood. The sample's subset: CD45RA+ positively selected. Every receptor here comes from a man aged 25-45 years in good health.

The chain carries TRBV28 and TRBJ2-3, with 7 positions matching TRBD1. V gave up 10 bases and J gave up 1 base; unmatched junction bases: 14. Germline V CDR1 and CDR2: MDHEN, SYDVKM. CDR3 length: 16 amino acids. CDR3 bases: TGTGCCACCTCGGGGCCCGGGACAGCGCGCACAGATACGCAGTATTTT. Translated, it gives CATSGPGTARTDTQYF. Full variable domain (rest looked up from reference TRBV28 and TRBJ2-3): DVKVTQSSRYLVKRTGEKVFLECVQDMDHENMFWYRQDPGLGLRLIYFSYDVKMKEKGDIPEGYSVSREKKERFSLILESASTNQTSMYLCATSGPGTARTDTQYFGPGTRLTVL.

This clone was found once. This CDR3 is also generated by other DNA sequences in the sample. This chain joins TRBV5-1 and TRBJ2-2; D possibly matches TRBD1 or TRBD2 (5 bases each). The CDR3 totals 15 residues. Germline V gene data show CDR1 as SGHRS and CDR2 as YFSETQ. V shed 0 bases and J shed 2 bases, with 8 bases lying between them. This CDR3 is CASSLAGANTGELFF. In nucleotides, the CDR3 is TGCGCCAGCAGCTTGGCCGGGGCAAACACCGGGGAGCTGTTTTTT.

This chain joins TRBV7-2 and TRBJ2-4; D might be TRBD1 (5 bases). The CDR3 length is 16 residues. Between the trimmed V and J ends, which lost 5 bases and 0 bases, there was a span of 14 bases. Germline V CDR1 and CDR2: SGHTA, FQGNSA. The CDR3 nucleotides read TGTGCCAGCAGCCCCGACAGATTTGGAGCCAAAAACATTCAGTACTTC. This sequence encodes CASSPDRFGAKNIQYF.

This clone was recorded only once. The CDR3 sequence: CASSFQTTSTDTQYF. The CDR3 DNA reads TGCGCCAGCAGCTTCCAGACAACTAGCACAGATACGCAGTATTTT. This sequence joins TRBV5-1 and TRBJ2-3; D is uncertain. This CDR3 contains 15 residues. Per the germline V gene, CDR1 is SGHRS and CDR2 is YFSETQ. V dropped 2 bases and J dropped 0 bases, with 10 bases sitting between them.

The rearrangement joins TRBV28 to TRBJ1-5; D call uncertain. Trimming took off 1 base at V and 4 bases at J, with 11 bases between the two ends. The CDR3 runs 15 residues. The V gene's germline CDR1 is MDHEN and CDR2 SYDVKM. The CDR3 loop reads CASSLFFVGNQPQHF. CDR3 DNA sequence: TGTGCCAGCAGTTTATTTTTTGTGGGAAATCAGCCCCAGCATTTT.

The V call is TRBV13, the J call TRBJ2-1; no clear D gene. V was shortened by 1 base and J by 6 bases, with 10 bases between the two germline ends. The CDR3 runs to 14 residues. Germline V gene sequence: CDR1 PRHDT, CDR2 FYEKMQ (reference sequence). In DNA, the CDR3 is TGTGCCAGCAGCTTAGTATTCTCGGTCAATGAGCAGTTCTTC. Protein sequence: CASSLVFSVNEQFF.

Of note for this clone: Other DNA sequences of this sample code for an identical CDR3. CDR3 sequence (DNA): TGTGCCAGCAGCGTAGCGGCTTACAATGAGCAGTTCTTC. This encodes CASSVAAYNEQFF. The rearrangement uses TRBV9 and TRBJ2-1; D is uncertain. V was pared by 0 bases and J by 4 bases, with 5 bases between. The CDR3 totals 13 residues. Per the germline V gene, CDR1 is SGDLS and CDR2 is YYNGEE.

Turning to this clone: The same CDR3 arises from other DNA sequences in this sample as well. The CDR3 reads CASSYAHEQYF. CDR3 DNA: TGTGCCAGCAGTTACGCGCACGAGCAGTACTTC. This sequence joins TRBV6-5 and TRBJ2-7, with no clear D. V was clipped by 2 bases and J by 5 bases, with 4 bases between them. This CDR3 contains 11 residues. Looked up from germline, CDR1 is MNHEY and CDR2 is SVGAGI.

The chain combines TRBV9 with TRBJ1-2; weak D call: TRBD1 (5 bases). Germline lookup yields CDR1 SGDLS and CDR2 YYNGEE. The CDR3 runs to 14 residues. V dropped 6 bases and J dropped 8 bases, with 20 bases sitting between them. The CDR3: CASMSGGTDGGYTF. The CDR3 DNA reads as TGTGCCAGCATGTCGGGGGGGACGGACGGAGGCTACACCTTC.

The rearrangement uses TRBV15 and TRBJ2-5; D call uncertain. The CDR3 contains 12 residues. Trimming stripped 5 bases from V and 5 bases from J, with 9 bases between. Looked up from germline, CDR1 is LNHNV and CDR2 is YYDKDF (reference sequence). CDR3 coding DNA: TGTGCCACCAGCCGACGTTGGGAGACCCAGTACTTC. As protein: CATSRRWETQYF. Variable domain in full (rest from reference TRBV15 and TRBJ2-5): DAMVIQNPRYQVTQFGKPVTLSCSQTLNHNVMYWYQQKSSQAPKLLFHYYDKDFNNEADTPDNFQSRRPNTSFCFLDIRSPGLGDTAMYLCATSRRWETQYFGPGTRLLVL.

Comment on this clone: The CDR3 carries no conserved terminal phenylalanine or tryptophan, so it likely arises from a read error. It is unclear where the CDR3 begins or ends on the DNA, so no DNA is shown, and the CDR3 is as TCRdb lists it. The chain combines TRBV10-3 with TRBJ1-2. The CDR3 spans 12 residues, counting both ends. Looked up from germline, CDR1 is ENHRY and CDR2 is SYGVKD. The CDR3 reads CAISESGGGGGG.

This chain uses TRBV7-9 with TRBJ1-2, with 7 bases identical to TRBD1. The CDR3 spans 13 residues. V dropped 1 base and J dropped 10; count of bases not matched to a gene: 6. Per the germline V gene, CDR1 is SEHNR and CDR2 is FQNEAQ (reference sequence). CDR3 DNA: TGTGCCAGCAGCTTAGATGGGACAGAGGACTACACCTTC. This codes for CASSLDGTEDYTF.

The genes are TRBV5-1 and TRBJ2-7, with unresolved D. The CDR3 is 12 amino acids. V gave up 4 bases and J gave up 5 bases, with 10 bases separating them. Germline lookup yields CDR1 SGHRS and CDR2 YFSETQ. This chain's CDR3 is CASSTPRDEQYF. The CDR3 nucleotides read TGCGCCAGCAGCACTCCCCGGGACGAGCAGTACTTC.

The genes are TRBV28 and TRBJ2-7; either TRBD1 or TRBD2 may supply D (5 bases each). Trimming cost V 4 bases and J 0 bases, with 25 bases left between them. CDR1 is MDHEN, CDR2 SYDVKM, per germline. CDR3 length equals 19 residues. The CDR3 region has the DNA TGTGCCAGCAGTTCCCCACGTGGGGGTGGCAGGTCATTCTCCTACGAGCAGTACTTC. As protein: CASSSPRGGGRSFSYEQYF.

This chain joins TRBV7-9 and TRBJ1-2, with D possibly being TRBD1 (5 bases). Germline CDR1 SEHNR, CDR2 FQNEAQ (reference sequence). V lost 6 bases and J 2 bases, leaving 16 bases between the germline ends. This CDR3 contains 15 residues. Written as DNA, the CDR3 is TGTGCCAGCAGGACGAAAATGCCAGGGAACTATGGCTACACCTTC. Translated, it gives CASRTKMPGNYGYTF.

The genes are TRBV18 and TRBJ2-1; D not resolved. V dropped 6 bases and J dropped 0 bases, with 9 bases sitting between them. The CDR3 consists of 14 residues. Germline CDR1 is KGHSH and CDR2 is LQKENI. For the CDR3, the DNA is TGTGCCAGCTCCACTTCCTACTCCTACAATGAGCAGTTCTTC. Residues: CASSTSYSYNEQFF.

J is TRBJ1-4 and V is TRBV6-1; D not resolved. This CDR3 contains 15 residues. Deletions cut 4 bases from V and 7 bases from J, with 16 bases between. CDR1 is MNHNS and CDR2 is SASEGT in the germline V gene. CDR3 protein: CASSVAASRGEKLFF. CDR3 DNA sequence: TGTGCCAGCAGTGTCGCCGCCTCGCGGGGTGAAAAACTGTTTTTT.